Listed below are T cell receptor beta chains from one sample, sequenced in a study of cytomegalovirus exposure and HLA in healthy donors. The method was immunoSEQ multiplex PCR; TCRdb's version includes in-frame clones alone and lacks a portion of them. In the table there are about 240,000 clones, approximately 86% of which are singletons. The material sequenced was PBMCs. These receptors were obtained from a woman in her 30s in good health and CMV-seropositive. Each CDR3 is given with its conserved first and last residue.

v_gene,len,CDR3aa
TRBV6-5,13,CASSRDRNTEAFF
TRBV7-2,15,CASSPGTGAGNTIYF
TRBV5-7,15,CASSLGGLSGNTIYF
TRBV7-3,16,CASSLMASDRVGGYTF
TRBV14,13,CASSQARSYEQYF
TRBV28,14,CASIRTGPIYEQYF
TRBV2,14,CASRDRVGNQPQHF
TRBV19,15,CASSIGYPGLYGYTF
TRBV5-1,17,CASSLGTSGRATDTQYF
TRBV5-5,15,CASSFVSGQGYEQYF
TRBV27,12,CASSRWNTEAFF
TRBV30,14,CAYHRFFGRHEQFF
TRBV11-3,14,CASSLDRGNTEAFF
TRBV7-9,16,CASSLRGQGAGNTIYF
TRBV4-1,16,CASSQEPSASSYEQYF
TRBV29-1,12,CSALLSYNEQFF
TRBV27,13,CATRRSSGNTIYF
TRBV30,15,CAWSGQDRSLGPQHF
TRBV2,17,CASSHKLWTGGGQPQHF
TRBV9,14,CASSPGHSGNTIYF
TRBV5-1,16,CASSLTGTAGDQPQHF
TRBV5-1,15,CASSPGLADTGELFF
TRBV6-6,15,CASSFSGSVPGELFF
TRBV19,14,CASKPGTGNYGYTF
TRBV5-1,21,CASSEGRYRLGTSPGTGELFF
TRBV5-4,17,CASSQGGASGITGELFF
TRBV25-1,16,CASSESTGTPTGELFF
TRBV10-3,14,CAISEYSEPRTQYF
TRBV7-9,15,CASSPDRGYPYEQYF
TRBV5-6,15,CASSWGTGHNQPQHF
TRBV6-1,13,CASTKDSLNEQFF
TRBV18,14,CASSPGHWVTEAFF
TRBV29-1,14,CSAQITSGRYEQYF
TRBV5-1,15,CASSPQGQMSDEAFF
TRBV7-2,14,CASIPTSGAYEQYF
TRBV5-1,14,CASSLSGDSYGYTF
TRBV4-1,15,CASSQAGGRTGELFF
TRBV28,15,CASTVPGQGYQPQHF
TRBV27,15,CASSLNRGWDTEAFF
TRBV5-4,12,CASSLSTGELFF
TRBV5-4,17,CASSLRQGAWGNYGYTF
TRBV10-1,15,CASSEEGLPKPEQFF
TRBV4-1,19,CASSQDLASGFKRHNEQFF
TRBV30,14,CAWKSGRGLQPQHF
TRBV27,16,CASSLAGTYLSYEQYF
TRBV5-4,15,CASSNREGQYNEQFF
TRBV5-1,18,CASSLARQGERANEKLFF
TRBV12-5,13,CASSASGANVLTF
TRBV5-1,15,CASSVTGPPTYEQYF
TRBV6-5,14,CASRIGVTVGEQFF
TRBV5-1,14,CASSPAGSYNEQFF
TRBV30,15,CAWSSGQGSTDTQYF
TRBV7-3,14,CASSPRTESGELFF
TRBV28,13,CASDPRRNYGYTF
TRBV6-4,10,CARRHQPQHF
TRBV7-9,13,CASSRVGSYGYTF
TRBV11-3,16,CASSPRGGARNYGYTF
TRBV30,15,CAWSRLATGPYEQYF